This entry lists 9 T cell receptor beta chains sequenced from one sample in a study of immune heterogeneity within non-small cell lung tumors (dated by TCRdb to about 2018). The TCR template was genomic DNA extracted from bulk tumor tissue, and about 0.6 ug of gDNA was amplified for each sample. During surgery, multiple biopsies were taken from each primary tumor and placed as far apart as possible within the tumor mass. The study cohort was described as untreated, and patients were newly diagnosed NSCLC cases undergoing curative surgery. Sequenced on a HiSeq X Ten. The TCR beta CDR3 region was amplified with a multiplex PCR system whose first round of about 9 cycles used 32 V-gene forward primers and 13 J-gene reverse primers. Through fastp at Q25 and MiXCR, TCRdb rebuilt clones from the public reads, retaining in-frame beta chains. Each record represents a unique CDR3 protein, reported with the most common genes and DNA among its rows. In all, the sample holds 7,200 or so distinct CDR3 sequences, and more than 20% of those were seen once. In total, the top ten clones hold about 15% of the sample.

The sample consisted of lung tumor tissue. The receptors derive from a man aged 60 to 69 with non-small cell lung cancer.

This clonotype was detected ten times or more. This chain connects TRBV20-1 to TRBJ1-5; a weak D match, TRBD1 (6 bases). Germline CDR1 reads DFQATT; CDR2 reads SNEGSKA (reference sequence). V dropped 6 bases and J dropped 5 bases, with 17 bases sitting between them. The length of the CDR3 is 14 residues. DNA of the CDR3: TGCAGTGCCACCCCAGGGGAGGTTCATCAGCCCCAGCATTTT. It yields the protein CSATPGEVHQPQHF.

By sample fraction, this clonotype is medium-sized. The CDR3 DNA sequence: TGTGCCAGCAGTTTAGAGGTGGGAAAACTGTTTTTT. This gives the protein CASSLEVGKLFF. J is TRBJ1-4 and V is TRBV12-3 or TRBV12-4; no clear D. The CDR3 has 12 amino acids. V lost 1 base and J lost 10, with 7 bases in between.

In its sample, this clonotype was seen many times. V is TRBV20-1 and J is TRBJ2-3; TRBD2 agrees at 7 bases. CDR3 length: 18 residues. CDR1 is DFQATT, CDR2 SNEGSKA, per germline (reference sequence). The V and J ends lost 1 base and 3 bases, in that order; junction bases with no gene match: 16. As DNA, the CDR3 is TGCAGTGCTAGAGTCCCCCTCCAGCTAGGCGGGAGTACAGATACGCAGTATTTT. Its protein product is CSARVPLQLGGSTDTQYF.

The genes are TRBV5-6 and TRBJ1-1; D unresolved. V lost 1 base, J lost 6 bases, and 13 bases lay in between. Germline loops: CDR1 SGHDT, CDR2 YYEEEE. CDR3 size: 14 residues. The CDR3 DNA sequence: TGTGCCAGCAGCTTGTGGGGAATTGGTTCTGAAGCTTTCTTT. It specifies CASSLWGIGSEAFF.

In this sample, this clonotype is medium-sized. The chain combines TRBV30 with TRBJ1-5; no reliable D call. The V end was cut by 4 bases, the J end by 0 bases, with 7 bases between. The germline CDR1 and CDR2 sequences are GTSNPN and SVGIG (reference sequence). The CDR3 totals 13 residues. CDR3 sequence (DNA): TGTGCCTGGAACATGGGTAGCAATCAGCCCCAGCATTTT. This sequence encodes CAWNMGSNQPQHF.

Within the sample, this clonotype is medium-sized (0.01 to 0.1%). The chain employs TRBV7-3 and TRBJ2-6, with unresolved D. The CDR3 totals 14 residues. V was cut by 6 bases and J by 0 bases, with 6 bases left in between. The V gene's germline CDR1 is SGHTA and CDR2 FQGTGA. The CDR3 DNA reads as TGTGCCAGCAGTTTAGGCTCTGGGGCCAACGTCCTGACTTTC. Encoded protein: CASSLGSGANVLTF.

This clonotype is medium-sized in the sample. The chain has TRBV12-3 or TRBV12-4 and TRBJ2-5, with D perhaps matching TRBD2 (5 bases). The CDR3 runs 13 residues. V was pared by 3 bases and J by 4 bases, with 9 bases between. The CDR3: CASSFWRLETQYF. DNA for the CDR3: TGTGCCAGCAGTTTTTGGAGGTTAGAGACCCAGTACTTC.

This clonotype is labeled as medium-sized. V usage is TRBV27 and J usage is TRBJ1-6; D is undetermined. V lost 0 bases and J lost 8, with 11 bases in between. There are 15 residues in the CDR3. Germline CDR1 and CDR2: MNHEY and SMNVEV (reference sequence). For the CDR3, the DNA is TGTGCCAGCAGTTTATCGTCAACCTGGGATTCACCCCTCCACTTT. Its translation: CASSLSSTWDSPLHF.

This clonotype was seen repeatedly, ten times or more. The rearrangement links TRBV10-2 to TRBJ2-2; 8 nucleotides line up with TRBD2. This CDR3 comprises 13 residues. Trimming took 9 bases from V and 3 from J; bases not matched to a gene: 3. From germline, CDR1 is WSHSY and CDR2 SAAADI. The CDR3 bases are TGCGCCAGTTTCGGGGGGGACACCGGGGAGCTGTTTTTT. Amino acids: CASFGGDTGELFF.